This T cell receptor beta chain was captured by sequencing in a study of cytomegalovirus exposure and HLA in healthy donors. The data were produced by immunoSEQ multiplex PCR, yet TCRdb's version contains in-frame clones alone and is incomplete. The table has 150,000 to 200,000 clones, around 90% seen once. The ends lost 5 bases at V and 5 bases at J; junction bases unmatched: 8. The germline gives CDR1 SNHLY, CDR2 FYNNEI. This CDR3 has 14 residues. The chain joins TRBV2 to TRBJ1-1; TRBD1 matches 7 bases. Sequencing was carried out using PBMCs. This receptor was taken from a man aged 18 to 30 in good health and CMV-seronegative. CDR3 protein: CASSSDRRWTEAFF. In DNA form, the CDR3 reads TGTGCCAGCAGTTCGGACAGGCGTTGGACTGAAGCTTTCTTT.